Listed below are T cell receptor beta chains from one sample, sequenced in a study of T cell responses to AZD1222 COVID-19 vaccine. Assay: immunoSEQ multiplex PCR; the TCRdb copy retains only in-frame clones and omits some. The sample records almost 55,000 clones, 84% being singletons. Material: peripheral blood, obtained on day 0 of AZD1222 vaccination. These receptors were obtained from an adult in good health. Each CDR3 is given with its conserved first and last residue. Each record gives: V gene, CDR3 length, clone size, J gene, CDR3 protein. Only part of the rows carry a size: once, few, many, or a class if the clone is expanded.

V: TRBV6-4; length: 13; size: .; J: TRBJ1-6; CDR3: CASSDNYNSPLHF
V: TRBV3-1/TRBV3-2; length: 14; size: .; J: TRBJ1-2; CDR3: CASSHPYGVYGYTF
V: TRBV6-5; length: 15; size: .; J: TRBJ1-1; CDR3: CASSYSIGGNTEAFF
V: TRBV29-1; length: 14; size: .; J: TRBJ2-1; CDR3: CSVGVRSSYNEQFF
V: TRBV6-1; length: 14; size: once; J: TRBJ1-2; CDR3: CASSEGFQAYGYTF
V: TRBV5-1; length: 13; size: few; J: TRBJ2-7; CDR3: CASRLSTGYEQYF
V: TRBV28; length: 12; size: .; J: TRBJ1-2; CDR3: CASSLLGLGYTF
V: TRBV9; length: 15; size: .; J: TRBJ1-1; CDR3: CASSSTDTLNTEAFF
V: TRBV15; length: 15; size: once; J: TRBJ1-1; CDR3: CATSRGSSGYTEAFF
V: TRBV6-5; length: 15; size: .; J: TRBJ1-6; CDR3: CASSYLQGRVSPLHF
V: TRBV6-5; length: 14; size: .; J: TRBJ1-5; CDR3: CASSRSTGYQPQHF
V: TRBV4-3; length: 14; size: .; J: TRBJ1-5; CDR3: CASSLHRSNQPQHF
V: TRBV16; length: 17; size: .; J: TRBJ1-5; CDR3: CASSHSDSLYSNQPQHF
V: TRBV20-1; length: 14; size: .; J: TRBJ2-5; CDR3: CSASRGPYQETQYF
V: TRBV6-1; length: 15; size: once; J: TRBJ1-3; CDR3: CASSEAPSSGNTIYF
V: TRBV11-2; length: 15; size: few; J: TRBJ1-1; CDR3: CASTPTGAMGTEAFF
V: TRBV6-6; length: 15; size: once; J: TRBJ2-7; CDR3: CASSPTGTGSYEQYF
V: TRBV6-6; length: 14; size: .; J: TRBJ2-1; CDR3: CASSYGQGINEQFF
V: TRBV3-1/TRBV3-2; length: 17; size: once; J: TRBJ2-1; CDR3: CASSQSASNQSGNEQFF
V: TRBV7-2; length: 13; size: .; J: TRBJ1-1; CDR3: CASSQSGLTEAFF
V: TRBV10-3; length: 14; size: .; J: TRBJ2-1; CDR3: CATEGTGDYNEQFF
V: TRBV12-5; length: 13; size: once; J: TRBJ2-2; CDR3: CASGSGITGELFF
V: TRBV3-1/TRBV3-2; length: 15; size: .; J: TRBJ1-2; CDR3: CASSQDLRGRYGYTF
V: TRBV5-1; length: 15; size: once; J: TRBJ1-1; CDR3: CASSLEGDRDTEAFF
V: TRBV3-1/TRBV3-2; length: 16; size: .; J: TRBJ1-6; CDR3: CASSPGASSYNSPLHF
V: TRBV27; length: 14; size: .; J: TRBJ2-7; CDR3: CASSYHLAGYEQYF
V: TRBV2; length: 13; size: .; J: TRBJ2-7; CDR3: CASSGQGTYEQYF
V: TRBV5-8; length: 15; size: .; J: TRBJ1-5; CDR3: CASSSGTASNQPQHF
V: TRBV4-1; length: 16; size: .; J: TRBJ2-3; CDR3: CASSQDGNRPTDTQYF
V: TRBV30; length: 14; size: .; J: TRBJ2-2; CDR3: CAWSGTRAAGELFF
V: TRBV6-1; length: 14; size: once; J: TRBJ2-7; CDR3: CASSEGGGYHEQYF
V: TRBV12-2; length: 15; size: .; J: TRBJ2-3; CDR3: CASRSADPRSHTQYF
V: TRBV2; length: 14; size: .; J: TRBJ1-5; CDR3: CASSGLDGNQPQHF
V: TRBV6-5; length: 13; size: once; J: TRBJ2-7; CDR3: CASRLDSSYEQYF
V: TRBV5-1; length: 13; size: .; J: TRBJ1-2; CDR3: CATSTGDGYGYTF
V: TRBV5-4; length: 16; size: few; J: TRBJ2-3; CDR3: CASRDLITASTDTQYF